This T cell receptor (beta chain) was sequenced for a study of T-cell memory formation after mild COVID-19. The table lists this clonotype with a few counts. The antigen is unknown. The 5'RACE method, run with constant-segment primers, produced TCR alpha and TCR beta cDNA libraries (carrying sample barcodes and UMIs). TCRdb ran MiXCR on the 5' RACE reads and lists one entry per CDR3 protein. The profile shows 250,000 to 300,000 distinct CDR3 sequences, roughly 16% of them singletons. Findings and limits, study-wide: The study found balanced CD4/CD8 in clones contracting day 15 to 85 and a CD4+ lean in later expanders. Pre-infection memory already had some responding clones, implying cross-reactive memory joined.

Germline V gene data show CDR1 as SGHTA and CDR2 as FQGNSA. V lost 5 bases, J lost 4 bases, and 7 bases stayed unmatched. The CDR3 totals 15 residues. Sequencing input: PBMCs or a T cell subset sorted from them (not recorded which). V usage is TRBV7-2 and J usage is TRBJ1-2; 10 positions match TRBD1. The source is a young man who had mild COVID-19 (a few samples of this study predate the infection). Cell type and time point are not known. CDR3 bases: TGTGCCAGCAGCCCCTGGACAGGGGGAAGCTATGGCTACACCTTC. Its translation is CASSPWTGGSYGYTF.